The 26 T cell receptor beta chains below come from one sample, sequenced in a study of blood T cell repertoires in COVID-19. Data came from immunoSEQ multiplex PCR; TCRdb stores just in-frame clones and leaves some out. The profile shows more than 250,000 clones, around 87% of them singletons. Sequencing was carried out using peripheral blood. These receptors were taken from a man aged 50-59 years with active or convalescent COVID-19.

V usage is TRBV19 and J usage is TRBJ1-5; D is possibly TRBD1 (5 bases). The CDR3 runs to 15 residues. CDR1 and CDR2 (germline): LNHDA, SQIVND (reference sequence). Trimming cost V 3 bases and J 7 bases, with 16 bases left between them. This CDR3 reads CASSMDKGDLQPQHF. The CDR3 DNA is TGTGCCAGTAGTATGGATAAAGGGGATTTGCAGCCCCAGCATTTT.

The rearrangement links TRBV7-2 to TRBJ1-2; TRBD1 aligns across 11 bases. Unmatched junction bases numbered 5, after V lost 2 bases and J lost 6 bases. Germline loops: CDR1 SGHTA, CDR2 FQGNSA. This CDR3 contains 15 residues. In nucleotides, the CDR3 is TGTGCCAGCAGCTTACCGGGACAGGGGGGAGATGGCTACACCTTC. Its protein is CASSLPGQGGDGYTF.

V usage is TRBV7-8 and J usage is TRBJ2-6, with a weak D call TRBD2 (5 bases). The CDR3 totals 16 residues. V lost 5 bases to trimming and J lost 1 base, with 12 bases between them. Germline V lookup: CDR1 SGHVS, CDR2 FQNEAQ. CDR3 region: CASSPVAYSGANVLTF. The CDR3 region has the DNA TGTGCCAGCAGCCCCGTAGCGTATTCTGGGGCCAACGTCCTGACTTTC. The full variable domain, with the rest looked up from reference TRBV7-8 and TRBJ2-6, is GAGVSQSPRYKVAKRGQDVALRCDPISGHVSLFWYQQALGQGPEFLTYFQNEAQLDKSGLPSDRFFAERPEGSVSTLKIQRTQQEDSAVYLCASSPVAYSGANVLTFGAGSRLTVL.

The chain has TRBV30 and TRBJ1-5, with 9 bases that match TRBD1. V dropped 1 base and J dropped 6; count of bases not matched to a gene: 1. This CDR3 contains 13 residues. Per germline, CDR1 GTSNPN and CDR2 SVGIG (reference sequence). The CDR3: CAWSEGQGQPQHF. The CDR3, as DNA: TGTGCCTGGAGTGAGGGACAGGGTCAGCCCCAGCATTTT.

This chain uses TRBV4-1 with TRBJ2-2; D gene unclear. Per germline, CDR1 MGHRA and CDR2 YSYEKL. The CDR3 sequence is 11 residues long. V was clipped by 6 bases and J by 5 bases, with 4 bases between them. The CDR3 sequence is CASRRTGELFF. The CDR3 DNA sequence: TGCGCCAGCAGGCGAACCGGGGAGCTGTTTTTT.

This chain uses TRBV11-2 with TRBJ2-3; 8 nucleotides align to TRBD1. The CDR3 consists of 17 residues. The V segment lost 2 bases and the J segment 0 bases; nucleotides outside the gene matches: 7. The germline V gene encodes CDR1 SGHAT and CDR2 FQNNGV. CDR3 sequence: CASSLPTGGISTDTQYF. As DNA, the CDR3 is TGTGCCAGCAGCTTACCAACAGGGGGTATTAGCACAGATACGCAGTATTTT.

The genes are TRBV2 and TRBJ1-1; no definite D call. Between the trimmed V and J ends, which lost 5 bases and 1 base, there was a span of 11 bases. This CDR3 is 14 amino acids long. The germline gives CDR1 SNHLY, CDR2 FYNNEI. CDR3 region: CASSNLRGNTEAFF. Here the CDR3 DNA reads TGTGCCAGCAGTAACCTTCGGGGGAACACTGAAGCTTTCTTT.

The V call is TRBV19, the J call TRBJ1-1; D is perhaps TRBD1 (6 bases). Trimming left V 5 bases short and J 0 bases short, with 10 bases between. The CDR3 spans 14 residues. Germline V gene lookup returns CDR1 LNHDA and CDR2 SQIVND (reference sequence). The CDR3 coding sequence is TGTGCCAGTAGTCCGGGACACCTGAACACTGAAGCTTTCTTT. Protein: CASSPGHLNTEAFF.

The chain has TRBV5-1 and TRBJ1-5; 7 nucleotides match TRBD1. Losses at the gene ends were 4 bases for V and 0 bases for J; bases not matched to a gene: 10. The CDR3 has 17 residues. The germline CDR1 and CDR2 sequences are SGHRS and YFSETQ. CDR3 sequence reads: CASSEGTAGYSNQPQHF. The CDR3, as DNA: TGCGCCAGCAGCGAAGGGACAGCAGGTTATAGCAATCAGCCCCAGCATTTT.

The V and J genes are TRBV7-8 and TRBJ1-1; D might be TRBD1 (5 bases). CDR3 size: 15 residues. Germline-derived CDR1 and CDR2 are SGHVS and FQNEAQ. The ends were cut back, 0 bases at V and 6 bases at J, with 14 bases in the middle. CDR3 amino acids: CASSLAGGEVAEAFF. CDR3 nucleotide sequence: TGTGCCAGCAGCTTAGCGGGGGGGGAGGTGGCTGAAGCTTTCTTT.

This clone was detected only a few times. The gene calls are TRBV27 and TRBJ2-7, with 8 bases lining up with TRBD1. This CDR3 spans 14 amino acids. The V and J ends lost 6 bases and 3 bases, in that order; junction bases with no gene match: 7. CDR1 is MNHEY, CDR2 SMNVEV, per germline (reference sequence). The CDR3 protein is CASRPGQGGYEQYF. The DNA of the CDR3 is TGTGCCAGCAGGCCTGGACAGGGTGGCTACGAGCAGTACTTC.

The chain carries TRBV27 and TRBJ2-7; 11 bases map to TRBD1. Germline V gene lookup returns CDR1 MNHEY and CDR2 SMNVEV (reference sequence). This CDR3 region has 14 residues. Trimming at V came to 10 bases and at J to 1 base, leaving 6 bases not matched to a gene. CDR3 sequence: CATGQGATSYEQYF. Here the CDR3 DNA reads TGTGCCACCGGACAGGGGGCGACGTCCTACGAGCAGTACTTC.

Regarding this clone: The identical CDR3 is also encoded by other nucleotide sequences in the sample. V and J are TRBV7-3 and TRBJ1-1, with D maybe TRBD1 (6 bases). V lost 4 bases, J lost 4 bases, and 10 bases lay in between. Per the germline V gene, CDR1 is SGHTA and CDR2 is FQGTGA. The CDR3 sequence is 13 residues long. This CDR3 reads CASSSGQLTEAFF. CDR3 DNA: TGTGCCAGCAGCTCCGGACAGCTCACTGAAGCTTTCTTT.

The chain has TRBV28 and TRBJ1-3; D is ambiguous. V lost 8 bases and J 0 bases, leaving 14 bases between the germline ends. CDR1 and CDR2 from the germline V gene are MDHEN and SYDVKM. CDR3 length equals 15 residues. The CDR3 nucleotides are TGTGCCAGCTGCCCAGCGGGCGGCTCTGGAAACACCATATATTTT. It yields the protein CASCPAGGSGNTIYF.

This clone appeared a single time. In nucleotides, the CDR3 is TGCGCCAGCTCCAGGGACAGGATAGGGACTGAAGCTTTCTTT. Protein sequence: CASSRDRIGTEAFF. This chain joins TRBV10-1 and TRBJ1-1, with 8 bases that match TRBD1. This CDR3 has 14 residues. Germline V gene lookup returns CDR1 WNHNN and CDR2 SYGVQD (reference sequence). V lost 8 bases, J lost 5 bases, and 10 bases stayed unmatched.

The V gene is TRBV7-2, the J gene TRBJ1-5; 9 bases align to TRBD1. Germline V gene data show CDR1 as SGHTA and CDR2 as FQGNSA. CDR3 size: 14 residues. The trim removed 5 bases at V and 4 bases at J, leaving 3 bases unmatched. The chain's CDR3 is CASSGDRGNQPQHF. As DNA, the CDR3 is TGTGCCAGCAGCGGCGACAGGGGGAATCAGCCCCAGCATTTT. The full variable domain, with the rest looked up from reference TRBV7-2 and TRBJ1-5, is GAGVSQSPSNKVTEKGKDVELRCDPISGHTALYWYRQSLGQGLEFLIYFQGNSAPDKSGLPSDRFSAERTGGSVSTLTIQRTQQEDSAVYLCASSGDRGNQPQHFGDGTRLSIL.

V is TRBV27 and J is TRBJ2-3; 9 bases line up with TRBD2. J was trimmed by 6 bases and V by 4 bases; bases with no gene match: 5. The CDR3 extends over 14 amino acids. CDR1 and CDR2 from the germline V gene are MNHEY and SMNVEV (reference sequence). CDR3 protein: CASSSLAGVDTQYF. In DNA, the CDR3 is TGTGCCAGCAGTTCCTTAGCGGGAGTGGATACGCAGTATTTT.

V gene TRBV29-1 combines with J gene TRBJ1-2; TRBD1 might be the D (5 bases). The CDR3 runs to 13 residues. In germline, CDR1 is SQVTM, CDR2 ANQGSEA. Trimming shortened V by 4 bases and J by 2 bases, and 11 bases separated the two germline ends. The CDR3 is CSVVSRQNYGYTF. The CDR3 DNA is TGCAGCGTTGTTTCCCGACAGAACTATGGCTACACCTTC.

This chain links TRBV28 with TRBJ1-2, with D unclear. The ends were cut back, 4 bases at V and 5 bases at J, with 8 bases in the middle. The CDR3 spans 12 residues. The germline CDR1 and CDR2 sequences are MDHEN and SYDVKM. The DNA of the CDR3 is TGTGCCAGCAGTTGGGCAGAGTATGGCTACACCTTC. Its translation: CASSWAEYGYTF.

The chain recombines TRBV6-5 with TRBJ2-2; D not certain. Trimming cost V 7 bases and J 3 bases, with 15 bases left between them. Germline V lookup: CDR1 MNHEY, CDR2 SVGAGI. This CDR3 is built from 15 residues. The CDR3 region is CASTPGGSYTGELFF. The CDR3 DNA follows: TGTGCCAGCACCCCTGGCGGTTCCTACACCGGGGAGCTGTTTTTT.

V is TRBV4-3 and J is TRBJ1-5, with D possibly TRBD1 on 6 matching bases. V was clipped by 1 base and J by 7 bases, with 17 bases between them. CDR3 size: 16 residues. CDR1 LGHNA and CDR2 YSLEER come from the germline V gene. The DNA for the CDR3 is TGCGCCAGCAGCCAAGGGATCCCAGGGGAGGGGCAGCCCCAGCATTTT. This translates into CASSQGIPGEGQPQHF.

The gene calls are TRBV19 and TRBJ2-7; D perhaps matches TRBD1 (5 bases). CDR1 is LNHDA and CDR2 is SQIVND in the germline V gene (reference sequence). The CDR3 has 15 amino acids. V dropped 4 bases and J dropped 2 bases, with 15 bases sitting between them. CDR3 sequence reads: CASSTSLGHPYEQYF. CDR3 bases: TGTGCCAGTAGTACGTCGTTGGGGCACCCCTACGAGCAGTACTTC.

The CDR3 bases are TGCGCCAGCAGCGTGACTAGCGGGGGGAGGGTGTTCTTC. Translation gives CASSVTSGGRVFF. The chain carries TRBV5-1 and TRBJ2-1, with TRBD2 matching 13 bases. Germline CDR1 SGHRS, CDR2 YFSETQ. The CDR3 spans 13 residues. V shed 4 bases, J shed 15 bases, and the junction held 7 bases outside the gene matches.

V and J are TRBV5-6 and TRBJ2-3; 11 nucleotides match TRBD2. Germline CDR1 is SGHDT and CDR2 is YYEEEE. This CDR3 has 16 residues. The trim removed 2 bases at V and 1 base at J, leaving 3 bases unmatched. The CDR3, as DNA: TGTGCCAGCAGCTTCCGACTAGCGGGGCGCACAGATACGCAGTATTTT. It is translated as CASSFRLAGRTDTQYF.

The CDR3 sequence is CASSTEGNTEAFF. CDR3 bases: TGTGCCAGCAGCACCGAGGGGAACACTGAAGCTTTCTTT. The gene calls are TRBV7-3 and TRBJ1-1; D is unresolved. Germline CDR1 reads SGHTA; CDR2 reads FQGTGA. Trimming cost V 5 bases and J 1 base, with 8 bases left between them. The CDR3 extends over 13 amino acids.

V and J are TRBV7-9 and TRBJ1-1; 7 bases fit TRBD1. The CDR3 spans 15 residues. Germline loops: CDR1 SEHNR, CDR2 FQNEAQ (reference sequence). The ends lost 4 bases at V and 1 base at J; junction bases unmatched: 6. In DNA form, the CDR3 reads TGTGCCAGCAGCTCGGCCGGGACAGAGAACACTGAAGCTTTCTTT. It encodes CASSSAGTENTEAFF.